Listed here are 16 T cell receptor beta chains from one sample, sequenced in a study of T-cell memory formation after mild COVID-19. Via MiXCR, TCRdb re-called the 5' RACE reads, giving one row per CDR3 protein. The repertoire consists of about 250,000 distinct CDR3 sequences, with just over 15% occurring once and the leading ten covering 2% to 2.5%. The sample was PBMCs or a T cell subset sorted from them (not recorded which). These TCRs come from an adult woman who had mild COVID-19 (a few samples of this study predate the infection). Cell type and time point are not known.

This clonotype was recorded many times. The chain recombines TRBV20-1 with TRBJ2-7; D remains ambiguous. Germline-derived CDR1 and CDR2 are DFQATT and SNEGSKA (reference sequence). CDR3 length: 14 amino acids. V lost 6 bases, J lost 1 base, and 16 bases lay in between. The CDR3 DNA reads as TGCAGTGCACCCGGTCAATCCGAATCCTACGAGCAGTACTTC. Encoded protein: CSAPGQSESYEQYF.

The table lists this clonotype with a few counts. The CDR3 region has the DNA TGTGCCAGCAGTTCCAGGGCAGGACAGCCCCAGCATTTT. Translated: CASSSRAGQPQHF. The gene calls are TRBV6-5 and TRBJ1-5, with a possible D match to TRBD1 (5 bases). CDR1 and CDR2 from the germline V gene are MNHEY and SVGAGI. V gave up 4 bases and J gave up 7 bases, with 11 bases separating them. The CDR3 has 13 amino acids.

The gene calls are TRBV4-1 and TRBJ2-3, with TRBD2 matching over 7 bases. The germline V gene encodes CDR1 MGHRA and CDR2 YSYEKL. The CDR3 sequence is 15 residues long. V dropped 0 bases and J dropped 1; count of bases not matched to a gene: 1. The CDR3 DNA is TGCGCCAGCAGCCAAGATGCGGGGGGCACAGATACGCAGTATTTT. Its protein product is CASSQDAGGTDTQYF.

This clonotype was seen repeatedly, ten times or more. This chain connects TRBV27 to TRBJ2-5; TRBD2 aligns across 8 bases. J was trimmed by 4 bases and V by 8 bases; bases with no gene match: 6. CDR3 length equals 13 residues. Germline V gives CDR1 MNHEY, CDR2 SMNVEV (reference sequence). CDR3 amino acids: CASRPAGGETQYF. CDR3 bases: TGTGCCAGCCGCCCCGCGGGGGGAGAGACCCAGTACTTC.

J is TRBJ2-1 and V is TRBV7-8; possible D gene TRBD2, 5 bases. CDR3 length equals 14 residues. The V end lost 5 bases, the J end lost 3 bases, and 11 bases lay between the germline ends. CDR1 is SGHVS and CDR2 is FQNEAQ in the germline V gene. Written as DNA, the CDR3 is TGTGCCAGCAGCCCAGGACGGGACTACAATGAGCAGTTCTTC. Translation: CASSPGRDYNEQFF. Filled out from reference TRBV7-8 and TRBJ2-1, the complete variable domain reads GAGVSQSPRYKVAKRGQDVALRCDPISGHVSLFWYQQALGQGPEFLTYFQNEAQLDKSGLPSDRFFAERPEGSVSTLKIQRTQQEDSAVYLCASSPGRDYNEQFFGPGTRLTVL.

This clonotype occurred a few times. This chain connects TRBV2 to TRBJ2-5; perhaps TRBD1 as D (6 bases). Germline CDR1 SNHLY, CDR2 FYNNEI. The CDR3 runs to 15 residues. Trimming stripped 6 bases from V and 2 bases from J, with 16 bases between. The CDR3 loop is CASSASRTAQETQYF. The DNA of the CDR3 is TGTGCCAGCAGCGCCTCCCGGACAGCTCAAGAGACCCAGTACTTC.

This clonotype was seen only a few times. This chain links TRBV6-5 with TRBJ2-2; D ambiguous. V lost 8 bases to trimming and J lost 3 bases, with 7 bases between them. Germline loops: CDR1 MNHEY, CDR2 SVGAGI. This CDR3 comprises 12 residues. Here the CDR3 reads CASPTYTGELFF. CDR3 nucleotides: TGTGCCAGCCCTACTTACACCGGGGAGCTGTTTTTT.

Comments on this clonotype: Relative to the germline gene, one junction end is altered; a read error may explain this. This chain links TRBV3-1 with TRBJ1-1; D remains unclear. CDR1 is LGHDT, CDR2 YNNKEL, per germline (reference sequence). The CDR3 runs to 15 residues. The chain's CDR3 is CASSQGVGRNSEAFF. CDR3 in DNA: TGTGCCAGCAGCCAAGGAGTAGGGAGGAACAGTGAAGCTTTCTTT.

The CDR3, as DNA: TGTGCCAGCAGTTACACCGCCCGTCTAGCGGGAACCTACGAGCAGTACTTC. Its protein product is CASSYTARLAGTYEQYF. V gene TRBV6-5 combines with J gene TRBJ2-7; 9 bases match TRBD2. CDR1 MNHEY and CDR2 SVGAGI come from the germline V gene. This CDR3 region has 17 residues. The trim removed 2 bases at V and 2 bases at J, leaving 10 bases unmatched.

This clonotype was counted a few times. The CDR3 protein is CSAREGGENEQFF. CDR3 in DNA: TGCAGTGCTAGAGAGGGGGGGGAGAATGAGCAGTTCTTC. The chain recombines TRBV20-1 with TRBJ2-1; 7 bases map to TRBD2. CDR3 length equals 13 residues. Germline CDR1 reads DFQATT; CDR2 reads SNEGSKA (reference sequence). Germline trimming cut 0 bases from V and 7 bases from J; bases unmatched to any gene: 3.

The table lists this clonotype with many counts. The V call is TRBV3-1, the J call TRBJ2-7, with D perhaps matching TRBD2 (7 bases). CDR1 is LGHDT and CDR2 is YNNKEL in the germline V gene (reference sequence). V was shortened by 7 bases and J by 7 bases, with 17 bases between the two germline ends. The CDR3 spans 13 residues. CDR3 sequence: CASTPRGAGEQYF. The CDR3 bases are TGTGCCAGCACTCCCAGGGGAGCGGGGGAGCAGTACTTC.

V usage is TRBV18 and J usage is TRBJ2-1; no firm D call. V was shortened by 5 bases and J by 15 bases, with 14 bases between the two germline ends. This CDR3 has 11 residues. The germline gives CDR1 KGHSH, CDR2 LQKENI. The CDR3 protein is CASSSYSRWFF. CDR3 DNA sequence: TGTGCCAGCTCATCGTATTCCAGGTGGTTCTTC.

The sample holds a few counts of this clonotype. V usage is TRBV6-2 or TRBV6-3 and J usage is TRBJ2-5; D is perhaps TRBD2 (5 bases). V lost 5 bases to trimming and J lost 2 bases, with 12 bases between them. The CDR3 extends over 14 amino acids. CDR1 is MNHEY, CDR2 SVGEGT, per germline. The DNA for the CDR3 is TGTGCCAGCAGTGGAGCGGACGGTCAAGAGACCCAGTACTTC. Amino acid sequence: CASSGADGQETQYF.

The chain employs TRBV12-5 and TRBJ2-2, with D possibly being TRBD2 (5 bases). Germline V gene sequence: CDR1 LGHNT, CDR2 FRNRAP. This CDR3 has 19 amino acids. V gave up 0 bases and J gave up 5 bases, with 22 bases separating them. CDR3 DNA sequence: TGTGCTAGTGGTTTGGTACTAGGAGTCGGATCTACCGGGACCGGGGAGCTGTTTTTT. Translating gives CASGLVLGVGSTGTGELFF.

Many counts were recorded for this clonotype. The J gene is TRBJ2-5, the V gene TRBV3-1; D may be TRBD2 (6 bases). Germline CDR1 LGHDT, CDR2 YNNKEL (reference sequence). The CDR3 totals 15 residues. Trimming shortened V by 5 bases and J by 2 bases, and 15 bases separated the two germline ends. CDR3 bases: TGTGCCAGCAGCGCCGGGGGAGCGGGTCAAGAGACCCAGTACTTC. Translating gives CASSAGGAGQETQYF.

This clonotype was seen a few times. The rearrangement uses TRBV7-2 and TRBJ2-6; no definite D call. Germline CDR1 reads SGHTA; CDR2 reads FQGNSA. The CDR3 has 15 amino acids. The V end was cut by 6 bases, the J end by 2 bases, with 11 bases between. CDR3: CASRSRKTGANVLTF. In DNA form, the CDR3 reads TGTGCCAGCAGATCTCGGAAGACTGGGGCCAACGTCCTGACTTTC.